The 15 T cell receptor beta chains reported below all come from one sample, sequenced in a study of graft-versus-host responses after intestinal transplantation. Using immunoSEQ multiplex PCR, the repertoire was profiled, and TCRdb retains in-frame clones only, with some absent. Of about 35,000 clones listed, around 94% are singletons. The source was PBMCs, collected 16 days after intestinal transplant. The receptors were sampled from a human patient who received an intestinal transplant, so some T cells may come from the graft donor.

The chain combines TRBV18 with TRBJ2-1; 12 bases are a match to TRBD2. The trim removed 3 bases at V and 6 bases at J, leaving 3 bases unmatched. CDR1 and CDR2 from the germline V gene are KGHSH and LQKENI. The length of the CDR3 is 15 residues. The CDR3 region is CASSPSSGRANEQFF. The CDR3 region has the DNA TGTGCCAGCTCACCTTCTAGCGGGAGGGCCAATGAGCAGTTCTTC.

The rearrangement links TRBV5-6 to TRBJ2-7, with TRBD2 matching 15 bases. The CDR3 is made up of 19 amino acids. CDR1 and CDR2 (germline): SGHDT, YYEEEE. V lost 1 base and J lost 7; bases outside the gene matches: 15. This CDR3 is CASSLYFVGLAGGPGEQYF. CDR3 DNA: TGTGCCAGCAGCTTGTACTTTGTAGGACTAGCGGGAGGGCCGGGTGAGCAGTACTTC.

The chain is built from TRBV11-2 and TRBJ2-1, with 12 positions matching TRBD2. CDR1 is SGHAT, CDR2 FQNNGV, per germline. The CDR3 contains 15 residues. V shed 4 bases and J 8 bases; nucleotides not matched to a gene: 6. The CDR3 here is CASSSSSGRVHEQFF. In nucleotides, the CDR3 is TGTGCCAGCAGCTCTTCTAGCGGGAGGGTGCATGAGCAGTTCTTC.

V and J are TRBV4-3 and TRBJ2-1, with D possibly TRBD1 on 5 matching bases. V lost 0 bases, J lost 9 bases, and 9 bases lay in between. The CDR3 sequence is 13 residues long. In germline, CDR1 is LGHNA, CDR2 YSLEER. The CDR3, as DNA: TGCGCCAGCAGCCAAGATAAAAGGGGTGAGCAGTTCTTC. The encoded protein is CASSQDKRGEQFF.

This clone was picked up a small number of times. The gene calls are TRBV19 and TRBJ1-1, with 7 bases matching TRBD1. The CDR3 contains 12 residues. In germline, CDR1 is LNHDA, CDR2 SQIVND (reference sequence). V lost 5 bases and J lost 5; bases outside the gene matches: 2. The CDR3 DNA sequence: TGTGCCAGTAGTCCGACAGGGACTGAAGCTTTCTTT. This sequence encodes CASSPTGTEAFF.

A remark on this clone: Because it lacks the conserved phenylalanine or tryptophan at the end, this CDR3 is likely a read error. The limits of the CDR3 on the DNA are not certain, so only TCRdb's listed CDR3 is given. V usage is TRBV20-1 and J usage is TRBJ2-3; the listed D gene, TRBD2, was not tested against the DNA. Including both end residues, the CDR3 is 8 amino acids long. Germline V gene sequence: CDR1 DFQATT, CDR2 SNEGSKA (reference sequence). CDR3: CSARPAGR.

The rearrangement joins TRBV2 to TRBJ2-7; D remains unclear. Looked up from germline, CDR1 is SNHLY and CDR2 is FYNNEI. V shed 1 base and J shed 1 base, with 2 bases lying between them. The CDR3 extends over 12 amino acids. The CDR3 sequence: CASSEGSYEQYF. Here the CDR3 DNA reads TGTGCCAGCAGTGAAGGATCCTACGAGCAGTACTTC. The full variable domain, rest sourced from reference TRBV2 and TRBJ2-7, is EPEVTQTPSHQVTQMGQEVILRCVPISNHLYFYWYRQILGQKVEFLVSFYNNEISEKSEIFDDQFSVERPDGSNFTLKIRSTKLEDSAMYFCASSEGSYEQYFGPGTRLTVT.

This chain links TRBV6-7 with TRBJ2-7, with a tentative D call TRBD1 (6 bases). TRBV6-7 is reported as an ORF; its role is uncertain. V gave up 2 bases and J gave up 0 bases, with 14 bases separating them. There are 16 residues in the CDR3. The CDR3 nucleotides are TGTGCCAGCAGTTACGCGAGGGGGTCGAGCTCCTACGAGCAGTACTTC. Encoded protein: CASSYARGSSSYEQYF.

This chain links TRBV5-6 with TRBJ2-7; 12 positions agree with TRBD2. V lost 4 bases and J lost 5; bases outside the gene matches: 7. Germline V gives CDR1 SGHDT, CDR2 YYEEEE. The CDR3 totals 15 residues. The CDR3: CASSPTSGRLDEQYF. For the CDR3, the DNA is TGTGCCAGCAGCCCGACTAGCGGGAGATTGGACGAGCAGTACTTC.

The V call is TRBV11-2, the J call TRBJ2-7; D ambiguous. The germline V gene has CDR1 SGHAT and CDR2 FQNNGV. This CDR3 spans 12 amino acids. The ends were cut back, 0 bases at V and 5 bases at J, with 5 bases in the middle. CDR3 nucleotide sequence: TGTGCCAGCAGCTTAGATATCGACGAGCAGTACTTC. Translation gives CASSLDIDEQYF. Filled out from reference TRBV11-2 and TRBJ2-7, the complete variable domain reads EAGVAQSPRYKIIEKRQSVAFWCNPISGHATLYWYQQILGQGPKLLIQFQNNGVVDDSQLPKDRFSAERLKGVDSTLKIQPAKLEDSAVYLCASSLDIDEQYFGPGTRLTVT.

CDR3: CASSIGGGSAFQPQHF. CDR3 in DNA: TGTGCCAGTAGTATTGGTGGGGGTTCGGCCTTTCAGCCCCAGCATTTT. This chain links TRBV19 with TRBJ1-5, with D perhaps TRBD1 (5 bases). Per germline, CDR1 LNHDA and CDR2 SQIVND (reference sequence). The CDR3 spans 16 residues. V was clipped by 3 bases and J by 6 bases, with 18 bases between them.

This clone appeared once. The rearrangement links TRBV29-1 to TRBJ2-2; 9 bases are a match to TRBD1. The CDR3 contains 13 residues. J gave up 5 bases and V 6 bases, and 4 bases lay outside the gene matches. CDR1 is SQVTM and CDR2 is ANQGSEA in the germline V gene. CDR3 coding DNA: TGCAGCGTGGACAGGGGAGAGACCGGGGAGCTGTTTTTT. It specifies CSVDRGETGELFF.

V gene TRBV15 combines with J gene TRBJ1-5, with 8 bases identical to TRBD1. The junction had 3 bases not matched to a gene; V was cut back by 1 base and J by 4 bases. The CDR3 length is 15 residues. From germline, CDR1 is LNHNV and CDR2 YYDKDF (reference sequence). The CDR3 sequence is CATSRGTGYNQPQHF. CDR3 nucleotides: TGTGCCACCAGCAGAGGGACAGGGTATAATCAGCCCCAGCATTTT.

The chain links TRBV28 to TRBJ2-5, with 8 bases aligning to TRBD2. The CDR3 covers 19 residues. CDR1 and CDR2 (germline): MDHEN, SYDVKM. J was trimmed by 2 bases and V by 3 bases; bases with no gene match: 17. The CDR3 spells CASSFSAGVRTSLQETQYF. In DNA form, the CDR3 reads TGTGCCAGCAGTTTTTCGGCGGGGGTTCGGACTAGCCTACAAGAGACCCAGTACTTC.

J is TRBJ2-1 and V is TRBV9, with 8 bases lining up with TRBD2. Germline loops: CDR1 SGDLS, CDR2 YYNGEE. After removal of 2 bases from V and 8 bases from J, the junction contained 6 bases not matched to a gene. CDR3 length equals 14 residues. In DNA form, the CDR3 reads TGTGCCAGCAGCGTTAGCGGGATTTACGATGAGCAGTTCTTC. It yields the protein CASSVSGIYDEQFF.